This T cell receptor (beta chain) was obtained from a study of blood T cell repertoires in COVID-19. Background on the study: Sources were T cells, B-cell-depleted T cells, or PBMCs; the material itself was cDNA or gDNA.

The germline gives CDR1 MNHNY, CDR2 SVGAGI (reference sequence). Trimming pared 0 bases from V and 0 bases from J, leaving 8 bases between. The CDR3 length is 15 residues. Profiling relied on immunoSEQ multiplex PCR, and the TCRdb table lists in-frame clones only, not all of them. The sample comprises roughly 50,000 clones, around four fifths of which are singletons, and roughly 12% rests with the top ten. The clonotype was recovered from a human donor in a cohort sampled during active COVID-19. The rearrangement uses TRBV6-6 and TRBJ1-2; D is undetermined. Sequenced input: peripheral blood. CDR3 DNA: TGTGCCAGCAGTTACTCAGAGGGAGCTAACTATGGCTACACCTTC. As protein: CASSYSEGANYGYTF.